This T cell receptor beta chain was sequenced in a study of T cell changes during pregnancy in multiple sclerosis (dated by TCRdb to between 2017 and 2020). For the study in its entirety: In women with multiple sclerosis, the researchers looked at how the T cell repertoire shifted as pregnancy progressed.

Receptor amplification or capture employed the immunoSEQ multiplex PCR assay. Held by TCRdb, this immuneACCESS table contains in-frame sequences only and omits some clones. Under half of the omission traces to an unresolved V gene where checked; the cause of the rest is unknown. The sample records approximately 60,000 clones, about nine tenths of which are singletons. The top ten hold around 2.3% of the sample. With regard to this clone: No antigen is known for it. The sample holds no much larger clone one base away, and base qualities are not on file.

The V and J ends are trimmed by 3 bases and 9 bases, leaving 21 bases between them. Inclusive of the bounding cysteine and phenylalanine, the CDR3 is 16 residues long. CDR3 DNA is the only sequence kept; it has 48 bases, read in frame from the first base. The germline V gene specifies MGHRA as CDR1 and YSYEKL as CDR2. Here the sequenced sample was peripheral blood, taken in the first trimester of pregnancy. In this chain, TRBV4-1 is recombined with TRBJ2-1; a tentative D call is TRBD1 (6 bases match). The clonotype comes from a female donor with multiple sclerosis, enrolled in a pregnancy study. The nucleotide sequence is given as TGCGCCAGCAGCCATCTCTTTACCGAGGACAGCCTTGAGCAGTTCTTC. Its translation reads: CASSHLFTEDSLEQFF.